Listed here are 6 T cell receptor beta chains from one sample, sequenced in a study of sequential checkpoint blockade in melanoma. Using immunoSEQ multiplex PCR, the repertoire was profiled, and TCRdb retains in-frame clones only, with some absent. The table shows roughly 20,000 clones, with around four fifths occurring only once. Stated treatment: randomized to nivolumab then ipilimumab (arm A) or the reverse (arm B). Sequenced here: CD8+ T cells sorted from blood (inferred from file names), sampled from a patient given nivolumab and ipilimumab in sequence. These receptors came from a human donor with melanoma.

The J gene is TRBJ2-6, the V gene TRBV7-9; 7 bases align to TRBD2. Per germline, CDR1 SEHNR and CDR2 FQNEAQ (reference sequence). The CDR3 sequence is 16 residues long. V lost 3 bases, J lost 2 bases, and 4 bases stayed unmatched. In DNA, the CDR3 is TGTGCCAGCAGCTTTTCGGGGACTACTGGGGCCAACGTCCTGACTTTC. Protein product: CASSFSGTTGANVLTF.

This clone was recorded only once. V gene TRBV10-3 combines with J gene TRBJ1-1; possibly TRBD1 for D (5 bases). The CDR3 extends over 14 amino acids. V was cut by 4 bases and J by 4 bases, with 13 bases left in between. CDR1 is ENHRY and CDR2 is SYGVKD in the germline V gene. CDR3 nucleotides: TGTGCCATCAGTGTAGGGCTCGGGGGCACTGAAGCTTTCTTT. Protein: CAISVGLGGTEAFF.

The J gene is TRBJ2-7, the V gene TRBV5-6, with D perhaps TRBD2 (5 bases). CDR3 length equals 14 residues. The germline gives CDR1 SGHDT, CDR2 YYEEEE. Trimming left V 0 bases short and J 3 bases short, with 10 bases between. CDR3 loop: CASSLDDGIYEQYF. The CDR3 DNA follows: TGTGCCAGCAGCTTGGACGACGGGATCTACGAGCAGTACTTC.

The chain carries TRBV13 and TRBJ1-1, with D possibly TRBD1 on 5 matching bases. CDR1 is PRHDT and CDR2 is FYEKMQ in the germline V gene (reference sequence). This CDR3 is built from 14 residues. Trimming took off 0 bases at V and 5 bases at J, with 10 bases between the two ends. Written as DNA, the CDR3 is TGTGCCAGCAGCTTAGGAGCCAGGGTGACTGAAGCTTTCTTT. This sequence encodes CASSLGARVTEAFF. Supplemented by reference TRBV13 and TRBJ1-1, the full variable domain reads AAGVIQSPRHLIKEKRETATLKCYPIPRHDTVYWYQQGPGQDPQFLISFYEKMQSDKGSIPDRFSAQQFSDYHSELNMSSLELGDSALYFCASSLGARVTEAFFGQGTRLTVV.

The table lists this clone with a count of one. The chain has TRBV5-1 and TRBJ2-1; TRBD1 matches 10 bases. Germline V gene data show CDR1 as SGHRS and CDR2 as YFSETQ. J lost 10 bases, V lost 4 bases, and 8 bases had no gene match. The CDR3 is 14 residues long. The chain's CDR3 is CASSLDRGAFEQFF. CDR3 DNA sequence: TGCGCCAGCAGCCTGGACAGGGGGGCATTCGAGCAGTTCTTC.

CDR3 residues: CASSESGGRYEQYF. The DNA for the CDR3 is TGTGCCAGCAGTGAGTCAGGGGGTCGGTACGAGCAGTACTTC. The rearrangement joins TRBV2 to TRBJ2-7; 7 bases are a match to TRBD1. The length of the CDR3 is 14 residues. The J segment lost 4 bases and the V segment lost 3 bases, leaving 6 bases of the junction unmatched. Germline assignment: CDR1 SNHLY and CDR2 FYNNEI.